The 16 T cell receptor beta chains below come from one sample, sequenced in a study of metastatic and nonmetastatic thyroid tumors. MiXCR reprocessed the PCR reads for TCRdb. Altogether roughly 16,000 clones are present, almost 35% being singletons, with the ten largest covering roughly 7%. No patient had received any treatment before thyroid surgery. Source material: tumor tissue. Receptors were obtained from a female donor with papillary thyroid cancer or a benign thyroid nodule (not recorded which). Some clones in this sample may be carry-over from other donors' samples.

This clone is medium-sized in the sample. The rearrangement uses TRBV6-5 and TRBJ1-2, with TRBD1 as a possible D gene (6 bases). Germline CDR1 MNHEY, CDR2 SVGAGI. The V end was cut by 0 bases, the J end by 5 bases, with 16 bases between. The CDR3 runs 16 residues. The CDR3 DNA is TGTGCCAGCAGTTACTCAATAGCAGGGGCGGGGTATGGCTACACCTTC. It encodes CASSYSIAGAGYGYTF.

Only a few counts were recorded for this clone. The gene calls are TRBV10-1 and TRBJ1-1; D is ambiguous. The CDR3 totals 13 residues. The V gene lost 5 bases and the J gene lost 1 base, with 8 bases spanning the gap. The germline V gene has CDR1 WNHNN and CDR2 SYGVQD (reference sequence). The CDR3 is CASSPTENTEAFF. The DNA of the CDR3 is TGCGCCAGCAGTCCCACCGAGAACACTGAAGCTTTCTTT.

The chain links TRBV27 to TRBJ2-7; 8 nucleotides match TRBD1. The CDR3 is 14 residues long. With V trimmed by 4 bases and J by 4 bases, 6 bases remained unmatched. Per the germline V gene, CDR1 is MNHEY and CDR2 is SMNVEV (reference sequence). The CDR3 region is CASSSGQVTYEQYF. The CDR3 nucleotides read TGTGCCAGCAGTTCGGGACAGGTAACATACGAGCAGTACTTC.

The gene calls are TRBV18 and TRBJ2-4; 7 bases are shared with TRBD2. CDR1 KGHSH and CDR2 LQKENI come from the germline V gene. V lost 3 bases, J lost 0 bases, and 5 bases stayed unmatched. The CDR3 is made up of 16 amino acids. CDR3 DNA: TGTGCCAGCTCACCGGGCGGGGGAGTAGCCAAAAACATTCAGTACTTC. Translation: CASSPGGGVAKNIQYF.

This clone was observed at least ten times. V is TRBV3-1 and J is TRBJ2-3; 15 positions match TRBD2. Germline values: CDR1 LGHDT, CDR2 YNNKEL (reference sequence). This CDR3 is built from 18 residues. V gave up 4 bases and J gave up 3 bases; unmatched junction bases: 8. The CDR3 region is CASSPGLAGGWVTDTQYF. CDR3 sequence (DNA): TGTGCCAGCAGCCCGGGACTAGCGGGGGGCTGGGTAACAGATACGCAGTATTTT.

CDR3 nucleotides: TGCAGTGCTAGCGTCAGGGGGCAGGGGAATCAGCCCCAGCATTTT. Amino acids: CSASVRGQGNQPQHF. The rearrangement links TRBV20-1 to TRBJ1-5, with TRBD1 matching 8 bases. After removal of 3 bases from V and 4 bases from J, the junction contained 8 bases not matched to a gene. CDR1 is DFQATT, CDR2 SNEGSKA, per germline (reference sequence). This CDR3 has 15 residues.

The J gene is TRBJ2-7, the V gene TRBV5-1; weak D call: TRBD2 (6 bases). CDR1 is SGHRS, CDR2 YFSETQ, per germline. V was trimmed by 3 bases and J by 0 bases, leaving 10 bases between them. The CDR3 consists of 14 residues. The CDR3 region is CASSWGTDSYEQYF. CDR3 DNA: TGCGCCAGCAGCTGGGGGACTGACTCCTACGAGCAGTACTTC.

This clone came up many times. This same CDR3 is encoded by further DNA sequences in the sample. The rearrangement joins TRBV3-1 to TRBJ2-5, with D hard to call. CDR3 length: 14 amino acids. Germline CDR1 and CDR2: LGHDT and YNNKEL (reference sequence). V lost 0 bases and J lost 7, with 12 bases in between. In nucleotides, the CDR3 is TGTGCCAGCAGCCAAGATAGCACCTCCGGGACCCAGTACTTC. This translates into CASSQDSTSGTQYF.

This clone is medium-sized by share. This chain links TRBV5-1 with TRBJ1-3; 7 bases align to TRBD1. This CDR3 spans 14 amino acids. V was clipped by 4 bases and J by 2 bases; unmatched bases: 3. The germline V gene has CDR1 SGHRS and CDR2 YFSETQ. CDR3 coding DNA: TGCGCCAGCAGCCGCGGACAGGCTGGAAACACCATATATTTT. Translated: CASSRGQAGNTIYF.

This clone was found many times. The gene calls are TRBV18 and TRBJ2-6; TRBD1 matches at 11 bases. The CDR3 sequence is 18 residues long. The V gene end was trimmed by 5 bases and the J gene end by 2 bases; junction bases not matched to a gene: 8. The germline CDR1 and CDR2 sequences are KGHSH and LQKENI. As DNA, the CDR3 is TGTGCCAGCTCATTGCGGACAGGGGGCGCCACTGGGGCCAACGTCCTGACTTTC. This translates into CASSLRTGGATGANVLTF.

At least ten counts were recorded for this clone. A much larger clone differs from this one at a single base, so this may be a read error. Additional DNA sequences in this sample encode the identical CDR3. The V call is TRBV4-1, the J call TRBJ2-3, with D possibly being TRBD1 or TRBD2 (6 bases each). The V end was cut by 3 bases, the J end by 4 bases, with 14 bases between. The length of the CDR3 is 15 residues. In germline, CDR1 is MGHRA, CDR2 YSYEKL. Here the CDR3 DNA reads TGCGCCAGCAGCCAGGATAGGAGGGGGGCAGATACGCAGTATTTT. Protein: CASSQDRRGADTQYF.

This sequence joins TRBV10-3 and TRBJ2-1; possibly TRBD2 for D (6 bases). Per germline, CDR1 ENHRY and CDR2 SYGVKD. V was trimmed by 7 bases and J by 9 bases, leaving 16 bases between them. This CDR3 is built from 13 residues. CDR3 sequence: CAINGDLRGEQFF. The CDR3 nucleotides are TGTGCCATCAATGGGGACCTGCGGGGTGAGCAGTTCTTC.

This clone was seen only a few times. The chain carries TRBV28 and TRBJ1-5; a weak D match, TRBD1 (6 bases). The CDR3 covers 15 residues. V was trimmed by 0 bases and J by 1 base, leaving 7 bases between them. Per the germline V gene, CDR1 is MDHEN and CDR2 is SYDVKM. CDR3 in amino acids: CASSLWQGSNQPQHF. The CDR3 DNA follows: TGTGCCAGCAGTTTATGGCAGGGGAGCAATCAGCCCCAGCATTTT.

This clone is medium-sized (0.01 to 0.1%) within its sample. J is TRBJ2-3 and V is TRBV7-6; the D gene is possibly TRBD2 (7 bases). This CDR3 is built from 18 residues. From germline, CDR1 is SGHVS and CDR2 FNYEAQ. The ends were cut back, 1 base at V and 6 bases at J, with 23 bases in the middle. The CDR3 is CASSLVGGGAPSPDTQYF. The CDR3 DNA is TGTGCCAGCAGCTTAGTAGGTGGGGGGGCCCCCAGTCCGGATACGCAGTATTTT.

This clone has at least ten counts. The junction departs from the called germline gene at one end, perhaps through a read error. This sample also contains other DNA sequences that code for the same CDR3. The chain uses TRBV5-6 and TRBJ1-2, with 9 bases fitting TRBD1. The CDR3 sequence is 15 residues long. From germline, CDR1 is SGHDT and CDR2 YYEEEE. This CDR3 is CASSYDGTGSHGYTF. CDR3 nucleotides: TGTGCCAGCAGCTACGACGGGACAGGGTCCCATGGTTACACCTTC.

In its sample, this clone was seen many times. The chain is built from TRBV27 and TRBJ2-5; possible D gene TRBD2, 7 bases. The CDR3 contains 12 residues. Trimming took 8 bases from V and 5 from J, leaving 12 bases between them. The V gene's germline CDR1 is MNHEY and CDR2 SMNVEV (reference sequence). The CDR3 region is CASWGGAETQYF. In nucleotides, the CDR3 is TGTGCCAGCTGGGGGGGGGCGGAGACCCAGTACTTC.